This TCR beta chain was sequenced during a study of human T cells and chemical hapten exposure. As for the study in general: There were weekly diphenylcyclopropenone doses to the scalp for patients throughout the roughly 23-week study.

This clonotype has at least ten counts. The antigen is unknown. Whole-study results and caveats: DPC sensitization left the count of TCRs above 1 in 1000 unchanged.

The CDR3 is made up of 14 amino acids. The germline V and J ends were trimmed by 4 bases and 4 bases, with 11 bases remaining between them. Germline CDR1 is SGHAT and CDR2 is FQDESV (reference sequence). Time point described: pre-sensitization, week 0. The treatment is: therapeutic diphenylcyclopropenone sensitization with weekly scalp DPC. Unique molecular identifiers were attached to individual cDNA molecules during library preparation. In the authors' workflow: Ranging from roughly 20,000 to 750,000, TCR counts per sample had a median value of around 91,000. From the RACE reads, TCRdb called clonotypes with MiXCR, one entry per CDR3 protein. It is TCRdb's table, rather than the study itself, that gives the V and J calls and clone size. The sample contains 180,000 or so distinct CDR3 sequences, 30% of which appear only once.

The rearrangement joins TRBV11-1 to TRBJ2-1; D could derive from TRBD1 or TRBD2 (5 bases each). The TCR sequence derives from a woman aged 25 to 45 with alopecia areata. Some clones in this sample may be carry-over from other donors' samples. The material sequenced was whole blood, taken in connection with sensitization to the hapten diphenylcyclopropenone (DPC). CDR3 region: CASSWDGRYNEQFF. The CDR3 bases are TGTGCCAGCAGCTGGGACGGTAGATACAATGAGCAGTTCTTC.